The TCR beta chain under discussion was sequenced for a study of blood T cell repertoires in COVID-19. Study summary: Collection of acute and convalescent COVID-19 samples took place in the United States, Italy and Spain.

In the authors' workflow: The assay estimated nucleated cells by amplifying reference gene primers. TCRdb keeps only in-frame clones here, not all; method: immunoSEQ multiplex PCR. V and J calls and clone size are given by that table; D and trimming were obtained from the DNA. The sample shows about 26,000 clones, 80% to 90% of them seen only once. The CDR3 spans 13 residues. V lost 6 bases and J lost 1, with 10 bases in between. From germline, CDR1 is SQVTM and CDR2 ANQGSEA. Sequenced input: peripheral blood. The TCR was taken from a woman of 80 years or more with COVID-19, enrolled during active disease. The chain employs TRBV29-1 and TRBJ1-5; D gene ambiguous. The CDR3 nucleotides read TGCAGCGTCGTCGACAACAGCAATCAGCCCCAGCATTTT. Encoded protein: CSVVDNSNQPQHF.